This passage covers 5 T cell receptor beta chains from one sample sequenced in a study of shared clonotypes between healthy human individuals. Repertoires were generated with immunoSEQ multiplex PCR, while TCRdb's copy carries only in-frame clones and drops some. In the table there are roughly 95,000 clones, roughly half of which are singletons. Sequences were obtained from PBMCs. Receptors originate from a woman aged 35 to 49 in good health. Some clones in this sample may be carry-over from other donors' samples.

The gene calls are TRBV9 and TRBJ2-5, with 13 bases lining up with TRBD2. The tail of the sequence fits TRBJ2-7 better, so the J call may be wrong. The germline V gene has CDR1 SGDLS and CDR2 YYNGEE. CDR3 size: 15 residues. The CDR3: CASSDGLAGVSEQYF. The DNA of the CDR3 is TGTGCCAGCAGCGACGGACTAGCGGGAGTATCCGAGCAGTACTTC.

This clone came up many times. The chain links TRBV10-3 to TRBJ1-1; the D gene is possibly TRBD1 (5 bases). CDR1 and CDR2 (germline): ENHRY, SYGVKD. This CDR3 region has 14 residues. Trimming cost V 10 bases and J 0 bases, with 15 bases left between them. The CDR3 DNA is TGTGCCACCCTAGGGCAGGGAATGAACACTGAAGCTTTCTTT. Translating it yields CATLGQGMNTEAFF.

The chain uses TRBV4-1 and TRBJ2-2, with 9 bases fitting TRBD2. The junction had 3 bases not matched to a gene; V was cut back by 4 bases and J by 0 bases. CDR1 is MGHRA, CDR2 YSYEKL, per germline. CDR3 length: 16 residues. CDR3 DNA: TGCGCCAGCAGCCCGGGACTAGCAACGAACACCGGGGAGCTGTTTTTT. This gives the protein CASSPGLATNTGELFF.

This clone was counted many times. V is TRBV5-6 and J is TRBJ2-1; D is unresolved. CDR3 size: 16 residues. V lost 5 bases and J lost 2, with 17 bases in between. Germline V gene sequence: CDR1 SGHDT, CDR2 YYEEEE. DNA for the CDR3: TGTGCCAGCAGTGTGGAGAGAGGAGAGGCCTACAATGAGCAGTTCTTC. It translates to CASSVERGEAYNEQFF.

In this sample, this clone turned up once. A single base is all that separates this from a far larger clone, so a read error is likely. The gene calls are TRBV29-1 and TRBJ1-1; 11 bases line up with TRBD1. The CDR3 sequence is 14 residues long. In germline, CDR1 is SQVTM, CDR2 ANQGSEA. As DNA, the CDR3 is TGCGGCGTCTCCTTCGGGACAGGGGGCACTGAAGCTTTCTTT. The encoded protein is CGVSFGTGGTEAFF.